The following is a T cell receptor (beta chain) sequence with its context. This entry comes from a study of cytomegalovirus exposure and HLA in healthy donors. It was with 60 Vbeta and 13 Jbeta primers that the PCR ran. Sequencing was performed with immunoSEQ multiplex PCR; in TCRdb, only in-frame clones are kept and a portion is missing. This table has roughly 100,000 clones, less than 85% appearing once. The clonotype originates from a man aged 25-45 years in good health and CMV-seropositive. The specimen sequenced was PBMCs.

CDR3: CASRLSHVNIQYF. The DNA for the CDR3 is TGTGCCAGCAGACTATCCCACGTAAACATTCAGTACTTC. The J gene is TRBJ2-4, the V gene TRBV28; D not certain. Germline loops: CDR1 MDHEN, CDR2 SYDVKM. V was trimmed by 6 bases and J by 6 bases, leaving 12 bases between them. The CDR3 loop spans 13 amino acids.